The 20 T cell receptor beta chains below were found in one sample sequenced in a study of T-cell memory formation after mild COVID-19. MiXCR, run by TCRdb on the 5' RACE reads, gives a single entry per CDR3 protein. The sample has roughly 200,000 distinct CDR3 sequences, 16% seen once. Specimen: PBMCs or a T cell subset sorted from them (not recorded which). The source of these receptors is an adult woman who had mild COVID-19 (a few samples of this study predate the infection). Cell type and time point are not known.

There are a few counts of this clonotype. The rearrangement joins TRBV3-1 to TRBJ2-1; D not certain. This CDR3 has 13 amino acids. Trimming left V 3 bases short and J 2 bases short, with 5 bases between. Germline CDR1 is LGHDT and CDR2 is YNNKEL (reference sequence). CDR3 residues: CASSHGTYNEQFF. The CDR3 DNA follows: TGTGCCAGCAGCCATGGGACCTACAATGAGCAGTTCTTC.

The sample holds a few counts of this clonotype. The rearrangement joins TRBV7-9 to TRBJ1-6, with no clear D. V lost 5 bases and J lost 5, with 13 bases in between. CDR3 length: 15 residues. Germline V gene lookup returns CDR1 SEHNR and CDR2 FQNEAQ (reference sequence). The CDR3 nucleotides read TGTGCCAGCAGCCCAGGCACAGCGAATAATTCACCCCTCCACTTT. Encoded protein: CASSPGTANNSPLHF. The variable domain in full, completed from reference TRBV7-9 and TRBJ1-6, reads DTGVSQNPRHKITKRGQNVTFRCDPISEHNRLYWYRQTLGQGPEFLTYFQNEAQLEKSRLLSDRFSAERPKGSFSTLEIQRTEQGDSAMYLCASSPGTANNSPLHFGNGTRLTVT.

The chain is built from TRBV11-1 and TRBJ2-2; D might be TRBD1 (7 bases). There are 19 residues in the CDR3. CDR1 and CDR2 from the germline V gene are SGHAT and FQDESV (reference sequence). The germline V and J ends were trimmed by 2 bases and 8 bases, with 27 bases remaining between them. CDR3 nucleotides: TGTGCCAGCAGCTTATTAATAGGGGGCCCGGGAGCCTCGGCAGGGGAGCTGTTTTTT. Its protein product is CASSLLIGGPGASAGELFF.

The table lists this clonotype with a few counts. This chain connects TRBV15 to TRBJ2-2; D call uncertain. Looked up from germline, CDR1 is LNHNV and CDR2 is YYDKDF (reference sequence). V was clipped by 0 bases and J by 7 bases, with 9 bases between them. The CDR3 loop spans 14 amino acids. CDR3 residues: CATSRDSINGELFF. CDR3 nucleotides: TGTGCCACCAGCAGAGATTCCATCAACGGGGAGCTGTTTTTT.

This clonotype turned up a few times. This chain links TRBV20-1 with TRBJ1-2; D gene unclear. Germline values: CDR1 DFQATT, CDR2 SNEGSKA (reference sequence). Trimming stripped 5 bases from V and 8 bases from J, with 15 bases between. This CDR3 comprises 12 residues. CDR3 in amino acids: CSAGLGRGGYTF. For the CDR3, the DNA is TGCAGTGCTGGGCTGGGCCGAGGAGGCTACACCTTC.

There are a few counts of this clonotype. The chain carries TRBV15 and TRBJ2-3, with D possibly being TRBD2 (5 bases). CDR3 length equals 11 residues. Germline assignment: CDR1 LNHNV and CDR2 YYDKDF (reference sequence). The V and J ends lost 8 bases and 7 bases respectively, with 10 bases between them. The CDR3 DNA is TGTGCCACCTCGGAGGCTAATACGCAGTATTTT. It yields the protein CATSEANTQYF. Based on the CDR3 plus reference TRBV15 and TRBJ2-3, the full variable domain is DAMVIQNPRYQVTQFGKPVTLSCSQTLNHNVMYWYQQKSSQAPKLLFHYYDKDFNNEADTPDNFQSRRPNTSFCFLDIRSPGLGDTAMYLCATSEANTQYFGPGTRLTVL.

This clonotype has only a few counts. The V and J genes are TRBV5-1 and TRBJ2-6; the D is unclear. Germline CDR1 and CDR2: SGHRS and YFSETQ. V was trimmed by 0 bases and J by 3 bases, leaving 1 base between them. The CDR3 covers 13 residues. Written as DNA, the CDR3 is TGCGCCAGCAGCTTGGTTGGGGCCAACGTCCTGACTTTC. Its translation is CASSLVGANVLTF.

The V call is TRBV11-2, the J call TRBJ2-7; D gene unclear. CDR1 is SGHAT, CDR2 FQNNGV, per germline. The CDR3 extends over 14 amino acids. The V end lost 4 bases, the J end lost 6 bases, and 16 bases lay between the germline ends. The chain's CDR3 is CASSSGTLRLEQYF. CDR3 coding DNA: TGTGCCAGCAGCTCAGGAACTCTAAGACTCGAGCAGTACTTC.

This clonotype showed up just a few times. The V call is TRBV19, the J call TRBJ1-5, with D unresolved. V was trimmed by 11 bases and J by 11 bases, leaving 16 bases between them. The germline CDR1 and CDR2 sequences are LNHDA and SQIVND (reference sequence). The CDR3 sequence is 11 residues long. The CDR3 bases are TGTGCCTTCATGGGCGTTTCGGCCCAGCATTTT. This sequence encodes CAFMGVSAQHF.

V gene TRBV29-1 combines with J gene TRBJ2-3; possible D gene TRBD1, 6 bases. The CDR3 length is 17 residues. Germline CDR1 reads SQVTM; CDR2 reads ANQGSEA. The ends were cut back, 6 bases at V and 2 bases at J, with 24 bases in the middle. The CDR3 DNA reads TGCAGCGTCCCTACCCTACGGGACAAAGGGAACACAGATACGCAGTATTTT. This gives the protein CSVPTLRDKGNTDTQYF.

The table lists this clonotype with a few counts. The chain links TRBV7-9 to TRBJ2-5; no reliable D call. This CDR3 is 11 amino acids long. V was clipped by 5 bases and J by 7 bases, with 8 bases between them. Germline V gives CDR1 SEHNR, CDR2 FQNEAQ (reference sequence). CDR3 protein: CASSPIATQYF. DNA for the CDR3: TGTGCCAGCAGCCCCATCGCGACCCAGTACTTC.

In this sample, this clonotype turned up a few times. V gene TRBV12-3 or TRBV12-4 combines with J gene TRBJ1-2, with D possibly being TRBD1 (5 bases). Trimming stripped 2 bases from V and 7 bases from J, with 11 bases between. The CDR3 has 13 amino acids. Here the CDR3 reads CASSLTQGGGYTF. For the CDR3, the DNA is TGTGCCAGCAGTTTAACCCAGGGCGGTGGCTACACCTTC.

This clonotype was picked up a small number of times. The chain combines TRBV6-1 with TRBJ2-7; D possibly corresponds to TRBD1 (5 bases). The CDR3 is made up of 17 amino acids. Germline values: CDR1 MNHNS, CDR2 SASEGT. Trimming took 1 base from V and 3 from J, leaving 19 bases between them. DNA for the CDR3: TGTGCCAGCAGTGAAGTCCTAGGACAATACTACAACTACGAGCAGTACTTC. Protein product: CASSEVLGQYYNYEQYF.

The V call is TRBV28, the J call TRBJ2-5, with TRBD2 matching over 7 bases. V dropped 10 bases and J dropped 5; count of bases not matched to a gene: 10. In germline, CDR1 is MDHEN, CDR2 SYDVKM. The CDR3 has 13 residues. The DNA for the CDR3 is TGTGCCACCCTACGGGGGGACCCGGAGACCCAGTACTTC. Translating it yields CATLRGDPETQYF.

This clonotype was seen only once. The chain couples TRBV11-3 to TRBJ1-4, with 9 positions matching TRBD1. The CDR3 has 14 residues. Germline values: CDR1 SGHNT, CDR2 YENEEA. J gave up 8 bases and V 1 base, and 2 bases lay outside the gene matches. CDR3 DNA sequence: TGTGCCAGCAGCTTAGGGGACAGGGACGAAAAACTGTTTTTT. This translates into CASSLGDRDEKLFF.

The CDR3 loop is CSVVGLSGYGYTF. The CDR3, as DNA: TGCAGCGTTGTGGGCCTATCTGGCTATGGCTACACCTTC. V is TRBV29-1 and J is TRBJ1-2; D gene unclear. Trimming removed 4 bases from V and 4 bases from J, with 13 bases in between. The germline CDR1 and CDR2 sequences are SQVTM and ANQGSEA. CDR3 size: 13 residues.

The genes are TRBV4-1 and TRBJ1-2; 9 nucleotides match TRBD1. CDR1 and CDR2 (germline): MGHRA, YSYEKL. CDR3 length: 16 amino acids. V dropped 1 base and J dropped 2; count of bases not matched to a gene: 5. CDR3 amino acids: CASSQVPGTGNYGYTF. CDR3 nucleotide sequence: TGCGCCAGCAGCCAAGTGCCCGGGACAGGGAACTATGGCTACACCTTC.

This sequence joins TRBV19 and TRBJ1-1, with D perhaps matching TRBD1 (5 bases). The CDR3 covers 15 residues. The V and J ends lost 7 bases and 0 bases respectively, with 15 bases between them. From germline, CDR1 is LNHDA and CDR2 SQIVND (reference sequence). CDR3 nucleotide sequence: TGTGCCAGTACCCCCTCGACAGCCATGAACACTGAAGCTTTCTTT. Protein product: CASTPSTAMNTEAFF.

The genes are TRBV7-9 and TRBJ2-5, with no clear D. V was pared by 1 base and J by 9 bases, with 18 bases between. The CDR3 totals 15 residues. The germline CDR1 and CDR2 sequences are SEHNR and FQNEAQ (reference sequence). CDR3 protein: CASSLDTLLVAAQYF. DNA of the CDR3: TGTGCCAGCAGCTTAGACACCTTGCTGGTCGCGGCCCAGTACTTC.

The chain couples TRBV4-2 to TRBJ1-1; D is undetermined. The V end was cut by 0 bases, the J end by 3 bases, with 8 bases between. Germline CDR1 is LGHNA and CDR2 is YNFKEQ. This CDR3 has 14 residues. The CDR3 DNA sequence: TGTGCCAGCAGCCAAGAGCAGTATTACACTGAAGCTTTCTTT. Its protein is CASSQEQYYTEAFF.